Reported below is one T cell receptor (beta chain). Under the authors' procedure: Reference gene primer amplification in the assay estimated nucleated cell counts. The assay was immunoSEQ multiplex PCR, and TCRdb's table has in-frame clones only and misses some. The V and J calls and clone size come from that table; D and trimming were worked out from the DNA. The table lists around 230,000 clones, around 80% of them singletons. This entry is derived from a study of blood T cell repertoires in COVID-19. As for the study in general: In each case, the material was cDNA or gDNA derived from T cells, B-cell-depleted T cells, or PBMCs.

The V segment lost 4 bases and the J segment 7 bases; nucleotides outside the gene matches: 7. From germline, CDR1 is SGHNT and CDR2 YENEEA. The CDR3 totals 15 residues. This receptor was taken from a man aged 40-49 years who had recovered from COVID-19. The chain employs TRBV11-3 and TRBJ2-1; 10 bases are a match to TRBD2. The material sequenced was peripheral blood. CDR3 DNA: TGTGCCAGCAGCTCCGGGACTAGCGACGTAAATGAGCAGTTCTTC. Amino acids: CASSSGTSDVNEQFF. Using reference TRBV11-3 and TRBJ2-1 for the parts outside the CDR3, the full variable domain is EAGVVQSPRYKIIEKKQPVAFWCNPISGHNTLYWYLQNLGQGPELLIRYENEEAVDDSQLPKDRFSAERLKGVDSTLKIQPAELGDSAVYLCASSSGTSDVNEQFFGPGTRLTVL.